This entry concerns a single T cell receptor (beta chain). The sample originates from a study of blood T cell repertoires in COVID-19. Study in general: Spain, Italy and the United States supplied samples that represented acute and convalescent COVID-19. T cells, B-cell-depleted T cells, or PBMCs supplied cDNA or gDNA.

The CDR3 contains 16 residues. Germline CDR1 reads MNHEY; CDR2 reads SMNVEV (reference sequence). The V end lost 7 bases, the J end lost 6 bases, and 23 bases lay between the germline ends. Per the study methods: Nucleated cell counts were estimated from reference gene primer amplification. Method: immunoSEQ multiplex PCR; TCRdb's copy keeps in-frame clones and lacks some. V, J and clone size are those of that table, while D and trimming were read from the DNA. The sample records 55,000 to 80,000 clones, approximately 79% being singletons. The rearrangement links TRBV27 to TRBJ2-3; tentative D call: TRBD2 (7 bases). The receptor comes from a woman older than 75 with active or convalescent COVID-19. Source material: peripheral blood. CDR3 in amino acids: CASTLRGGGSGDTQYF. DNA of the CDR3: TGTGCCAGCACCCTAAGGGGAGGGGGAAGTGGGGATACGCAGTATTTT.